This T cell receptor (beta chain) was captured by sequencing in a study of cytomegalovirus exposure and HLA in healthy donors. Study overall: Roughly 180 million T cells yielded more than 90 million unique TCR beta sequences in earlier analysis. Notes on the study in general: About 90% or about 30% of the time was how often most TCR beta V segments were productive, according to an earlier analysis. In a later analysis, 16,951 TCR beta sequences were associated with HLA alleles at 0.05 false discovery rate. Across donors, presence/absence analyses took sequencing depth to be roughly uniform.

Points on this clone: Its target is unknown.

The J segment lost 5 bases and the V segment lost 4 bases, leaving 8 bases of the junction unmatched. CDR1 and CDR2 from the germline V gene are SGHRS and YFSETQ. The CDR3 covers 15 residues. A multiplex PCR was run with 60 Vbeta primers and 13 Jbeta primers. Data came from immunoSEQ multiplex PCR; TCRdb stores just in-frame clones and leaves some out. The sample table sets out 140,000 to 150,000 clones. This TCR came from a woman aged 50 to 65 in good health and CMV-seronegative. V usage is TRBV5-1 and J usage is TRBJ2-1; TRBD1 matches 8 bases. Sequenced sample: PBMCs. The chain's CDR3 is CASSPDRGPHNEQFF. DNA for the CDR3: TGCGCCAGCAGCCCCGACAGGGGCCCGCACAATGAGCAGTTCTTC.